This TCR beta chain was documented in a study of shared clonotypes between healthy human individuals. Germline-derived CDR1 and CDR2 are SGHAT and FQDESV (reference sequence). Trimming at V came to 2 bases and at J to 2 bases, leaving 4 bases not matched to a gene. CDR3 size: 17 residues. The data were produced by immunoSEQ multiplex PCR, yet TCRdb's version contains in-frame clones alone and is incomplete. The table includes about 490,000 clones, approximately 79% detected once. All of the donors resided in Nashville, Tennessee, and each was a Caucasian adult. The chain joins TRBV11-1 to TRBJ2-2; 11 bases are a match to TRBD1. The clonotype originates from a woman aged 40 to 49 in good health. Some clones in this sample may be carry-over from other donors' samples. What was sequenced was PBMCs. Here the CDR3 reads CASSLRTGGGNTGELFF. CDR3 in DNA: TGTGCCAGCAGCTTACGGACAGGGGGCGGAAACACCGGGGAGCTGTTTTTT.